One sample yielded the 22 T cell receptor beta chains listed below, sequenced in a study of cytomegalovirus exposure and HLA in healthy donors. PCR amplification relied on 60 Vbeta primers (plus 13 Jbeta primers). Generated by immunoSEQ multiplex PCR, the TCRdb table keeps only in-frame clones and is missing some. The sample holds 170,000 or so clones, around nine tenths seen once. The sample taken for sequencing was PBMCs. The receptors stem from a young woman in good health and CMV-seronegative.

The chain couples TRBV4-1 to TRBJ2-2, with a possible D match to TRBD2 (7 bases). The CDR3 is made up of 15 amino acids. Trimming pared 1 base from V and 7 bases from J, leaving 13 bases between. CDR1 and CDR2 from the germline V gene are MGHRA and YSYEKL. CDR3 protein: CASSQVGGGVGELFF. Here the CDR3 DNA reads TGCGCCAGCAGCCAAGTCGGAGGGGGGGTCGGGGAGCTGTTTTTT.

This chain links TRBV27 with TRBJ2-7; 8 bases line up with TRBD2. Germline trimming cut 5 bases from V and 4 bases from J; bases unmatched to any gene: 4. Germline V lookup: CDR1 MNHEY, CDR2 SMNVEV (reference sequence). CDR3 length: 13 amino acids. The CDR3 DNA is TGTGCCAGCAGTGGGTCGGGGGGGTACGAGCAGTACTTC. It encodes CASSGSGGYEQYF.

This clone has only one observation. CDR3 coding DNA: TGTGCCAGCAGTTTTTTGGACAACACAGATACGCAGTATTTT. This gives the protein CASSFLDNTDTQYF. The genes are TRBV27 and TRBJ2-3; weak D call: TRBD1 (5 bases). Germline CDR1 reads MNHEY; CDR2 reads SMNVEV (reference sequence). Trimming shortened V by 3 bases and J by 2 bases, and 9 bases separated the two germline ends. CDR3 length: 14 amino acids.

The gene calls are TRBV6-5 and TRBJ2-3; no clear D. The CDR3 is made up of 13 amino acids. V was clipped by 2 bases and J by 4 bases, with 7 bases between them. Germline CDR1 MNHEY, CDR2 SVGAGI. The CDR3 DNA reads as TGTGCCAGCAGTTACCGCGTCTCAGATACGCAGTATTTT. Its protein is CASSYRVSDTQYF.

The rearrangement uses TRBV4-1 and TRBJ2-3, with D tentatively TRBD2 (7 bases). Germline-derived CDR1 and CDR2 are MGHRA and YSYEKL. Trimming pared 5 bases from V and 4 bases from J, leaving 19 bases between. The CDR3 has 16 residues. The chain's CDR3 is CASSTPRGGAADTQYF. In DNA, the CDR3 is TGCGCCAGCAGCACCCCCCGAGGGGGGGCGGCAGATACGCAGTATTTT.

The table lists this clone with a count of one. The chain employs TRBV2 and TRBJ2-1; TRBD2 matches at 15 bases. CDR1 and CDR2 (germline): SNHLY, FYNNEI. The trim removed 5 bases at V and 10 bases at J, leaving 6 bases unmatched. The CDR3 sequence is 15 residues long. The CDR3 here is CASSSRTSGRAEQFF. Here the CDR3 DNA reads TGTGCCAGCAGTTCCCGGACTAGCGGGAGGGCGGAGCAGTTCTTC.

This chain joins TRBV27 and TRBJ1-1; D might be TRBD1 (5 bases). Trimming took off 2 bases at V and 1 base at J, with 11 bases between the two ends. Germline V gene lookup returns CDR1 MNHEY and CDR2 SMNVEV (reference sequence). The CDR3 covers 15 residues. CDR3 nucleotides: TGTGCCAGCAGTTTAGGGGGGGGATCGAACACTGAAGCTTTCTTT. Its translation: CASSLGGGSNTEAFF.

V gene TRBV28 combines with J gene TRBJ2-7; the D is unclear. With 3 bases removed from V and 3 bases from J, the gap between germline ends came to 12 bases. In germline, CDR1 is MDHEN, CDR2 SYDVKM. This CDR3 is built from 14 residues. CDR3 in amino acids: CASSFHLELYEQYF. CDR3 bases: TGTGCCAGCAGTTTCCACCTAGAACTCTACGAGCAGTACTTC.

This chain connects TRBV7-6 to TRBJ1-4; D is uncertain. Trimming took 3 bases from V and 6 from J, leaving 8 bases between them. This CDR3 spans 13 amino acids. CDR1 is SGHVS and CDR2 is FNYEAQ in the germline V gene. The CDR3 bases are TGTGCCAGCAGCTTGGACTATGATGAAAAACTGTTTTTT. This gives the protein CASSLDYDEKLFF.

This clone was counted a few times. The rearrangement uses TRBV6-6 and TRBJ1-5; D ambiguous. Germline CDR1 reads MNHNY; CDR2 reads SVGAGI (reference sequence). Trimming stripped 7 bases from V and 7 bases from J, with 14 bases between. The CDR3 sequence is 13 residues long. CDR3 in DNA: TGTGCCAGCACCTTTACAGCCAGACAGCCCCAGCATTTT. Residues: CASTFTARQPQHF.

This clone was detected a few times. The CDR3 spells CASSLSGRDTGELFF. The CDR3 nucleotides are TGTGCCAGCAGCTTAAGCGGGAGGGACACCGGGGAGCTGTTTTTT. This chain uses TRBV7-9 with TRBJ2-2; 10 nucleotides agree with TRBD2. The ends lost 2 bases at V and 3 bases at J; junction bases unmatched: 0. Germline values: CDR1 SEHNR, CDR2 FQNEAQ (reference sequence). The CDR3 has 15 residues.

The CDR3 DNA is TGTGCCAGCCGTGGAATGAGCTCGGGAAAACTGTTTTTT. The encoded protein is CASRGMSSGKLFF. V usage is TRBV6-5 and J usage is TRBJ1-4, with D unclear. Trimming left V 8 bases short and J 10 bases short, with 17 bases between. This CDR3 comprises 13 residues. Per germline, CDR1 MNHEY and CDR2 SVGAGI.

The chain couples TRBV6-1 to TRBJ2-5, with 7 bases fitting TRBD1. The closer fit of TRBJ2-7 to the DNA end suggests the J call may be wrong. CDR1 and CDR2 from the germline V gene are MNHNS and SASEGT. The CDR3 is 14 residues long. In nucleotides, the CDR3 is TGTGCCAGCAGTGTTTTGGGACAGAACTACGAGCAGTACTTC. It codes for CASSVLGQNYEQYF.

CDR3 sequence: CASSFATGQLAYEQYF. The DNA for the CDR3 is TGTGCCAGCAGCTTTGCTACGGGACAGCTGGCCTACGAGCAGTACTTC. This chain joins TRBV11-2 and TRBJ2-7; TRBD1 matches at 7 bases. With V trimmed by 3 bases and J by 2 bases, 10 bases remained unmatched. The CDR3 has 16 amino acids. CDR1 is SGHAT and CDR2 is FQNNGV in the germline V gene.

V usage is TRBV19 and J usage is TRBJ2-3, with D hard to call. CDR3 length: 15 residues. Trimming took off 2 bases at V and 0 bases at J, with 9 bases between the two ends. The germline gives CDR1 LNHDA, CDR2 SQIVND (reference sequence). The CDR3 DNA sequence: TGTGCCAGTAGTATACGAGGAACAAGCACAGATACGCAGTATTTT. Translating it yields CASSIRGTSTDTQYF.

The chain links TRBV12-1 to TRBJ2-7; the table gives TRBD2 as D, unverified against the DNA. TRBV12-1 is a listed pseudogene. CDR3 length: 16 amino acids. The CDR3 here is CASTVPLGLATYEQYF. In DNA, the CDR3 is TGTGCCAGCACCGTCCCATTAGGACTAGCGACCTACGAGCAGTACTTC.

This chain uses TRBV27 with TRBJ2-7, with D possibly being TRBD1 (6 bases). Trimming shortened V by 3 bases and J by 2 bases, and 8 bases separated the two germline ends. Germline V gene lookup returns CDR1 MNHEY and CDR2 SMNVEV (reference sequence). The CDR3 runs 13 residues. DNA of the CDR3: TGTGCCAGCAGTTTGGGGGCCGCCTACGAGCAGTACTTC. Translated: CASSLGAAYEQYF.

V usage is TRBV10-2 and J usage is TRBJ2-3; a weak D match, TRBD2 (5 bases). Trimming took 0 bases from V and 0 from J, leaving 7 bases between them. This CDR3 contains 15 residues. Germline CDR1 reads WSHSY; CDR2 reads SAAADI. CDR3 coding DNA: TGCGCCAGCAGTGAGTCCGGGGTAAGCACAGATACGCAGTATTTT. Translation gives CASSESGVSTDTQYF.

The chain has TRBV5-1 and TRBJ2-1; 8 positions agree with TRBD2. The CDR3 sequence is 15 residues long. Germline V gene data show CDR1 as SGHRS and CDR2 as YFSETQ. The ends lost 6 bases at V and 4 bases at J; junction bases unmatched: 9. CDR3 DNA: TGCGCCAGCACCCCCGGACTAGCCGATTACAATGAGCAGTTCTTC. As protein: CASTPGLADYNEQFF.

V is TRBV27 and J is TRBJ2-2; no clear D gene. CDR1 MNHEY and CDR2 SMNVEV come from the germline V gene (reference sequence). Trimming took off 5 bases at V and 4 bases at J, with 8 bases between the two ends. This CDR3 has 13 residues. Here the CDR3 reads CASSPLSTGELFF. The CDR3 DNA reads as TGTGCCAGCAGTCCCCTCAGCACCGGGGAGCTGTTTTTT.

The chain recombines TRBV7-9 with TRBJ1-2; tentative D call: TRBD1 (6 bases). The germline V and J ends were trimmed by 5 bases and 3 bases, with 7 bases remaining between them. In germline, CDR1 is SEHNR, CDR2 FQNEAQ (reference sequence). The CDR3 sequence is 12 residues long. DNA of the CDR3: TGTGCCAGCAGCAGACAGGACTATGGCTACACCTTC. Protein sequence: CASSRQDYGYTF.

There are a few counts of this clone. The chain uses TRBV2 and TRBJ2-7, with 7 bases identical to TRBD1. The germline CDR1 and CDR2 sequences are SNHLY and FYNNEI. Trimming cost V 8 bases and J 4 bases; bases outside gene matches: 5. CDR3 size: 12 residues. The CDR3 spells CASSGQLYEQYF. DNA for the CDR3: TGTGCCAGCTCGGGACAGCTATACGAGCAGTACTTC.